A single sample gave rise to the 19 T cell receptor beta chains below, sequenced in a study of blood T cell repertoires in COVID-19. Sequenced by immunoSEQ multiplex PCR; TCRdb stores in-frame clones only, minus some. Of about 83,000 clones detected, roughly 84% appear once; the ten largest clones hold 22%. Sequencing used peripheral blood. Receptor source: a woman aged 80 or over in a cohort sampled during active or convalescent COVID-19.

The genes are TRBV28 and TRBJ1-2, with D possibly matching TRBD1 (5 bases). Trimming pared 3 bases from V and 5 bases from J, leaving 7 bases between. Germline assignment: CDR1 MDHEN and CDR2 SYDVKM. This CDR3 has 12 amino acids. CDR3 in amino acids: CASSFRVYGYTF. CDR3 DNA: TGTGCCAGCAGTTTCAGGGTTTATGGCTACACCTTC.

The CDR3 is CASSLPQGSGLGGETQYF. For the CDR3, the DNA is TGTGCCAGCAGCTTACCGCAGGGGTCCGGACTAGGTGGCGAGACCCAGTACTTC. This chain uses TRBV7-6 with TRBJ2-5; D might be TRBD2 (7 bases). The V end was cut by 2 bases, the J end by 5 bases, with 24 bases between. The CDR3 is 18 residues long. Germline CDR1 and CDR2: SGHVS and FNYEAQ. Drawing the rest from reference TRBV7-6 and TRBJ2-5, the complete variable domain is GAGVSQSPRYKVTKRGQDVALRCDPISGHVSLYWYRQALGQGPEFLTYFNYEAQQDKSGLPNDRFSAERPEGSISTLTIQRTEQRDSAMYRCASSLPQGSGLGGETQYFGPGTRLLVL.

The chain recombines TRBV21-1 with TRBJ1-1. TRBV21-1 is a pseudogene segment. This CDR3 is built from 14 residues. The CDR3 DNA is TGTGCCAGCAGCCCCCCGAGGTGTTGCACTGAAGCTTTCTTT. Encoded protein: CASSPPRCCTEAFF.

This chain uses TRBV18 with TRBJ1-5; D is perhaps TRBD1 (5 bases). V was pared by 3 bases and J by 4 bases, with 10 bases between. Germline values: CDR1 KGHSH, CDR2 LQKENI. The CDR3 is made up of 14 amino acids. As DNA, the CDR3 is TGTGCCAGCTCACCGGGAGGGGATAATCAGCCCCAGCATTTT. Its protein product is CASSPGGDNQPQHF.

The V call is TRBV5-4, the J call TRBJ1-2, with D tentatively TRBD1 (5 bases). The V and J ends lost 0 bases and 2 bases respectively, with 5 bases between them. Germline CDR1 reads SGHNT; CDR2 reads YYREEE (reference sequence). This CDR3 is built from 13 residues. Here the CDR3 DNA reads TGTGCCAGCAGCTTGGCAGGGAACTATGGCTACACCTTC. It yields the protein CASSLAGNYGYTF. Filled out from reference TRBV5-4 and TRBJ1-2, the complete variable domain reads ETGVTQSPTHLIKTRGQQVTLRCSSQSGHNTVSWYQQALGQGPQFIFQYYREEENGRGNFPPRFSGLQFPNYSSELNVNALELDDSALYLCASSLAGNYGYTFGSGTRLTVV.

A few counts support this clone. The chain couples TRBV25-1 to TRBJ2-3; D is unresolved. This CDR3 comprises 11 residues. The V and J ends lost 3 bases and 9 bases respectively, with 7 bases between them. Germline CDR1 reads MGHDK; CDR2 reads SYGVNS. Here the CDR3 DNA reads TGTGCCAGCAGTGATTCCCCGACGCAGTATTTT. Its protein is CASSDSPTQYF.

The chain combines TRBV5-1 with TRBJ2-7; D might be TRBD2 (5 bases). The CDR3 is 11 residues long. CDR1 is SGHRS and CDR2 is YFSETQ in the germline V gene. The V end was cut by 6 bases, the J end by 4 bases, with 8 bases between. The CDR3: CASKLDYEQYF. CDR3 coding DNA: TGCGCCAGCAAACTAGATTACGAGCAGTACTTC.

This sequence joins TRBV6-5 and TRBJ2-7; D may be TRBD1 (6 bases). Trimming cost V 8 bases and J 1 base, with 18 bases left between them. The CDR3 is 15 residues long. From germline, CDR1 is MNHEY and CDR2 SVGAGI. For the CDR3, the DNA is TGTGCCAGCTTGAGGTGGGGAACAGGGTCCTACGAGCAGTACGTC. It encodes CASLRWGTGSYEQYV.

This chain connects TRBV11-3 to TRBJ2-7; the D is unclear. The V end lost 11 bases, the J end lost 0 bases, and 5 bases lay between the germline ends. Per germline, CDR1 SGHNT and CDR2 YENEEA. The CDR3 sequence is 10 residues long. The CDR3: CALGSYEQYV. The CDR3 region has the DNA TGTGCCCTCGGCTCCTACGAGCAGTACGTC.

This clone was seen just once. The chain is built from TRBV5-1 and TRBJ1-2, with D possibly matching TRBD1 (6 bases). The CDR3 has 15 residues. Trimming removed 0 bases from V and 1 base from J, with 10 bases in between. CDR1 and CDR2 from the germline V gene are SGHRS and YFSETQ. CDR3 DNA: TGCGCCAGCAGCTTGGGACAGGATGGTAACTATGGCTACACCTTC. Translated: CASSLGQDGNYGYTF.

This CDR3 reads CASRKTGAYGYTF. CDR3 nucleotides: TGTGCCAGCAGGAAGACAGGGGCCTATGGCTACACCTTC. The chain uses TRBV5-6 and TRBJ1-2; 8 bases are shared with TRBD1. V gave up 5 bases and J gave up 4 bases; unmatched junction bases: 4. CDR1 and CDR2 (germline): SGHDT, YYEEEE. The CDR3 runs 13 residues.

The V and J genes are TRBV18 and TRBJ2-7, with 9 bases identical to TRBD1. The germline gives CDR1 KGHSH, CDR2 LQKENI. This CDR3 has 15 residues. The V and J ends lost 0 bases and 1 base, in that order; junction bases with no gene match: 1. DNA of the CDR3: TGTGCCAGCTCACCACCCGGGACAGGGTCCTACGAGCAGTACTTC. This sequence encodes CASSPPGTGSYEQYF.

CDR3 DNA: TGTGCCAGTACGTACGGGACTAGCGGGGCCGGGGAGCTGTTTTTT. Its protein is CASTYGTSGAGELFF. The rearrangement uses TRBV19 and TRBJ2-2; 13 nucleotides line up with TRBD2. The germline V gene encodes CDR1 LNHDA and CDR2 SQIVND (reference sequence). Trimming cost V 7 bases and J 6 bases; bases outside gene matches: 5. The CDR3 is 15 residues long.

This sequence joins TRBV5-1 and TRBJ2-6; the match to TRBD1 covers 10 bases. The V gene end was trimmed by 3 bases and the J gene end by 4 bases; junction bases not matched to a gene: 7. CDR1 SGHRS and CDR2 YFSETQ come from the germline V gene. The CDR3 is 17 amino acids. CDR3 sequence reads: CASSSGQGSRGANVLTF. The CDR3, as DNA: TGCGCCAGCAGCTCGGGACAGGGGTCGAGAGGGGCCAACGTCCTGACTTTC.

This clone was counted between two and nine times. The chain employs TRBV9 and TRBJ2-1, with 10 bases lining up with TRBD2. V lost 6 bases to trimming and J lost 7 bases; unmatched junction nucleotides: 7. From germline, CDR1 is SGDLS and CDR2 YYNGEE. This CDR3 spans 14 amino acids. The CDR3 DNA reads TGTGCCAGCAACCGACTAGCGGGTCAAAATGAGCAGTTCTTC. It specifies CASNRLAGQNEQFF.

This chain uses TRBV28 with TRBJ2-5; 7 nucleotides agree with TRBD1. J lost 2 bases, V lost 2 bases, and 5 bases had no gene match. This CDR3 comprises 15 residues. CDR1 is MDHEN, CDR2 SYDVKM, per germline. Here the CDR3 reads CASSLPGQNQETQYF. The CDR3 nucleotides read TGTGCCAGCAGTTTACCGGGACAGAATCAAGAGACCCAGTACTTC.

The genes are TRBV20-1 and TRBJ2-7; possibly TRBD2 for D (5 bases). Trimming removed 3 bases from V and 4 bases from J, with 7 bases in between. The CDR3 has 11 residues. Germline CDR1 and CDR2: DFQATT and SNEGSKA (reference sequence). The CDR3 reads CSASRGYEQYF. CDR3 DNA: TGCAGTGCTAGCCGGGGTTACGAGCAGTACTTC.

In its sample, this clone was seen once. The rearrangement joins TRBV12-2 to TRBJ2-7; the D segment call TRBD2 is taken from the table without a DNA check. TRBV12-2 is noted as a pseudogene. This CDR3 contains 18 residues. The CDR3 sequence: CASRFSPPSTSGSYEQYF. The CDR3 coding sequence is TGTGCAAGTCGCTTCTCGCCTCCATCGACTAGCGGAAGCTACGAGCAGTACTTC.

The chain recombines TRBV18 with TRBJ2-1; 7 bases match TRBD1. The germline V gene has CDR1 KGHSH and CDR2 LQKENI. The V segment lost 6 bases and the J segment 9 bases; nucleotides outside the gene matches: 11. CDR3 length: 14 amino acids. CDR3 nucleotides: TGTGCCAGCTCCCCCCGTCAGGGGGACGGTGAGCAGTTCTTC. Protein product: CASSPRQGDGEQFF.